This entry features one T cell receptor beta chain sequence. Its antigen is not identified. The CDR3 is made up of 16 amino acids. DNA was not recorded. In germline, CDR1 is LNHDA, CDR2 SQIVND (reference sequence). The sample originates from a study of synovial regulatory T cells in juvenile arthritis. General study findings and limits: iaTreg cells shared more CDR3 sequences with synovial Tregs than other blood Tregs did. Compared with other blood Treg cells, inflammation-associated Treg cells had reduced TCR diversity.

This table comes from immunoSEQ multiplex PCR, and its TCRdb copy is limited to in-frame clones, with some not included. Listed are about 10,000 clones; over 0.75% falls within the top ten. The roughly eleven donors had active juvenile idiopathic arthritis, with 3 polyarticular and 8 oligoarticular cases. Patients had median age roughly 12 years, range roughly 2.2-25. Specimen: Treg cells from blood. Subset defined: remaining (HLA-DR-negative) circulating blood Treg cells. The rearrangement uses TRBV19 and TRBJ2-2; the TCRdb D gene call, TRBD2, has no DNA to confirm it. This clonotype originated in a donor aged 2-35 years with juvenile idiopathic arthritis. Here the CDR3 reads CASSIRAGGGTGELFF.